The clone carrying this TCR beta chain was seen ten or more times. CDR3 length equals 18 residues. Trimming cost V 1 base and J 2 bases; bases outside gene matches: 9. Looked up from germline, CDR1 is LGHNT and CDR2 is FRNRAP. This sample stems from a study of Graves' ophthalmopathy and Graves' hyperthyroidism. RNA transcripts yielded amplified TCR beta CDR3 regions. HTBI-primed RT-PCR formed the first round, and a multiplex PCR formed the second. TCRdb reprocessed the multiplex PCR reads with MiXCR, giving one entry per CDR3 protein. The sample holds 150,000 to 200,000 distinct CDR3 sequences, roughly 36% seen once.

The clonotype comes from a man younger than 45 with Graves' ophthalmopathy. The gene calls are TRBV12-5 and TRBJ1-1, with 11 bases identical to TRBD1. The sample comprised peripheral blood. The CDR3 spells CASGLDRRDRGSNTEAFF. The CDR3 nucleotides read TGTGCTAGTGGTTTGGACCGCCGGGACAGGGGGAGTAACACTGAAGCTTTCTTT.